The text below deals with one T cell receptor (beta chain). There are 16 residues in the CDR3. This entry is derived from a study of shared clonotypes between healthy human individuals. Assay used: immunoSEQ multiplex PCR; TCRdb lists only in-frame clones, some missing. The repertoire has approximately 2,000,000 clones, about nine tenths of them found once; the top ten carry around 0.4%. The chain links TRBV12-1 to TRBJ2-1; TRBD1 was called by the table and not checked on the DNA. TRBV12-1 is assigned pseudogene status. The specimen was naive CD4+ T cells from PBMCs. This sample's subset: CD45RA+ positively selected. The origin of this receptor is a young man in good health. Some clones in this sample may be carry-over from other donors' samples. This chain's CDR3 is CASSFWGQRVPTEQFF. As DNA, the CDR3 is TGTGCCAGCAGCTTTTGGGGACAGAGGGTGCCCACTGAGCAGTTCTTC.